Detailed here is one T cell receptor (beta chain). Antigen unknown. Only in-frame clones appear in the TCRdb table, and some are missing; sequencing was by immunoSEQ multiplex PCR. The profile shows around 2,700 clones, approximately 31% of them singletons. This entry is derived from a study of STAT3 mutations in large granular lymphocyte leukemia. Points from the study as a whole: All newly emerging clones after therapy were STAT3 wild type. In several patients, dominant TCR clone burden exceeded STAT3 mutant burden. In T-cell large granular lymphocyte leukemia, about half of patients showed multiple immunodominant subclonotypes.

The CDR3 sequence is 13 residues long. Germline lookup yields CDR1 MGHRA and CDR2 YSYEKL. Trimming pared 0 bases from V and 6 bases from J, leaving 9 bases between. The V gene is TRBV4-1, the J gene TRBJ2-7; D gene uncertain. Sequenced sample: PBMCs. The TCR was taken from a human donor with T large granular lymphocyte leukemia. Some clones in this sample may be carry-over from other donors' samples. The CDR3 here is CASSQEVAGEQYF. CDR3 nucleotides: TGCGCCAGCAGCCAAGAAGTGGCAGGCGAGCAGTACTTC.